This T cell receptor beta chain stems from a study of blood T cell repertoires in COVID-19. Study-level background: Sample material is recorded as cDNA or gDNA derived from T cells, B-cell-depleted T cells, or PBMCs.

V was clipped by 4 bases and J by 0 bases; unmatched bases: 6. The CDR3 sequence is 16 residues long. CDR1 and CDR2 (germline): LNHDA, SQIVND (reference sequence). Authors' data handling: Scientists estimated how many nucleated cells there were by amplifying reference gene primers. Generated by immunoSEQ multiplex PCR, the TCRdb table keeps only in-frame clones and is missing some. That table is the source of V, J and clone size, and D and trimming were worked out from the DNA. The data hold nearly 350,000 clones, with around 88% observed a single time. The sequenced sample was peripheral blood. The rearrangement joins TRBV19 to TRBJ1-3; 7 bases are a match to TRBD1. This receptor was taken from a man younger than 45 with active or convalescent COVID-19. DNA of the CDR3: TGTGCCAGTAGTAGAGGGACAGAGCCCTCTGGAAACACCATATATTTT. As protein: CASSRGTEPSGNTIYF.